This paragraph reports one T cell receptor (beta chain). The antigen is undetermined. The source of the sample is a study of shared clonotypes between healthy human individuals. Some clones are missing from TCRdb's copy, which holds only in-frame ones; the method was immunoSEQ multiplex PCR. The data show roughly 480,000 clones, 65% to 80% seen once. Recent vaccinations or acute infections were absent in the healthy HIV-negative adult donors. Genomic DNA from unsorted samples was obtained from 80 million to 100 million PBMCs (per sample). Notes on the study in general: Blood was the only sampled material, and tissue repertoires likely differ. Limitation of the genetic and exposure-history diversity represented came from the few donors.

This TCR derives from a woman between 40 and 55 years old in good health. Some clones in this sample may be carry-over from other donors' samples. Sequencing was performed on PBMCs.

In nucleotides, the CDR3 is TGTGCCAGCAGCTTTACTGGGGGTGATGAAAAACTGTTTTTT. Its protein product is CASSFTGGDEKLFF. The V gene is TRBV7-9, the J gene TRBJ1-4; weak D call: TRBD1 (5 bases). Germline-derived CDR1 and CDR2 are SEHNR and FQNEAQ (reference sequence). The CDR3 has 14 amino acids. V was trimmed by 3 bases and J by 6 bases, leaving 11 bases between them.